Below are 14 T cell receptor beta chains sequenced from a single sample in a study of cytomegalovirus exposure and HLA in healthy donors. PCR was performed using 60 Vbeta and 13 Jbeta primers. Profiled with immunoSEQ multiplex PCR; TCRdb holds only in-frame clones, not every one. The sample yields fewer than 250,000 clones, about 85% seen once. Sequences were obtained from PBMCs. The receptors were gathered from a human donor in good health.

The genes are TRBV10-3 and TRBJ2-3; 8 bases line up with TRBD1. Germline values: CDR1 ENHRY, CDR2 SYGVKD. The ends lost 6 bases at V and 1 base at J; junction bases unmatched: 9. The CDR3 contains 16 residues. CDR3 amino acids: CAISTPQGAGTDTQYF. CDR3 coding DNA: TGTGCCATCAGCACACCCCAGGGGGCAGGCACAGATACGCAGTATTTT.

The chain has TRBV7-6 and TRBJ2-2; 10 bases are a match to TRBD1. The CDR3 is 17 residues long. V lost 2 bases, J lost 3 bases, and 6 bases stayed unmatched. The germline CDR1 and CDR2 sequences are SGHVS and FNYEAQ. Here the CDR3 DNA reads TGTGCCAGCAGCTTATCCGGAGGGACAGGGGACACCGGGGAGCTGTTTTTT. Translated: CASSLSGGTGDTGELFF.

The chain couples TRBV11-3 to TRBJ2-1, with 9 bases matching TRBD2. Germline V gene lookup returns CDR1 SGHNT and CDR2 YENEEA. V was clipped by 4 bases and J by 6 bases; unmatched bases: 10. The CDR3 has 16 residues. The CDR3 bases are TGTGCCAGCAGCTCCAAGGCGGGAGGGAGTATCAATGAGCAGTTCTTC. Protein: CASSSKAGGSINEQFF.

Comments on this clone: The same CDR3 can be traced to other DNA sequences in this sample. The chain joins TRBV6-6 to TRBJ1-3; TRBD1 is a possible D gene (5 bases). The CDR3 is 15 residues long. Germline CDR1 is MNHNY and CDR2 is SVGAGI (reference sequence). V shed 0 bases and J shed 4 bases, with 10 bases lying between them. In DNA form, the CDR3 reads TGTGCCAGCAGTTACTCGTCAGGGTCAGGAAACACCATATATTTT. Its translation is CASSYSSGSGNTIYF.

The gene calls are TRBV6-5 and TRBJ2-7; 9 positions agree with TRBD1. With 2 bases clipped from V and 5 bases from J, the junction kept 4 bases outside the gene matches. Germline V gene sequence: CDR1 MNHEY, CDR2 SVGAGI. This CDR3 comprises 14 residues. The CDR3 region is CASSYADRGHEQYF. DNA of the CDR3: TGTGCCAGCAGTTACGCGGACAGGGGCCACGAGCAGTACTTC.

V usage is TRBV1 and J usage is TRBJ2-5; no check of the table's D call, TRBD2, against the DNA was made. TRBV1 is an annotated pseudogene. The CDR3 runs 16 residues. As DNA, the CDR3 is TGCACCAGCAGCCAATTCCGGACTAGCGGGGTTGCGGCCCAGTACTTC. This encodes CTSSQFRTSGVAAQYF.

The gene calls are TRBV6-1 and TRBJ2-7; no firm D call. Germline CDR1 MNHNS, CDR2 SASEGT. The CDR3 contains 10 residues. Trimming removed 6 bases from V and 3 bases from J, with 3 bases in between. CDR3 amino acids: CASSLYEQYF. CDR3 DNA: TGTGCCAGCAGCCTCTACGAGCAGTACTTC.

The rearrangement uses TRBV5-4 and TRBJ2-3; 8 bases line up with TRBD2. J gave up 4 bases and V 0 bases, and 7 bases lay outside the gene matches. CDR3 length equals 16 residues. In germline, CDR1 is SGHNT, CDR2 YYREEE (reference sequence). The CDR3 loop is CASSLVSGGPSDTQYF. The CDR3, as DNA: TGTGCCAGCAGCTTGGTGTCGGGAGGGCCGTCAGATACGCAGTATTTT. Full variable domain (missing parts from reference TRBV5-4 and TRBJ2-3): ETGVTQSPTHLIKTRGQQVTLRCSSQSGHNTVSWYQQALGQGPQFIFQYYREEENGRGNFPPRFSGLQFPNYSSELNVNALELDDSALYLCASSLVSGGPSDTQYFGPGTRLTVL.

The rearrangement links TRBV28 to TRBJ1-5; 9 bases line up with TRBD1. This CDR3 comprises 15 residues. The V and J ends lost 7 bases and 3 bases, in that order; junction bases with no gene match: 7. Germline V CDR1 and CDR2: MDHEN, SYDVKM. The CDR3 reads CASTPGTGFNQPQHF. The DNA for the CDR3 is TGTGCCAGCACCCCCGGGACAGGGTTCAATCAGCCCCAGCATTTT.

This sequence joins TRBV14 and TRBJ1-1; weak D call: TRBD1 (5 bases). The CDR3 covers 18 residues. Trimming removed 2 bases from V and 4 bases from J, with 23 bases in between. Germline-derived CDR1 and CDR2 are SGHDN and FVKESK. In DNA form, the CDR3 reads TGTGCCAGCAGCCAAAGTAATCGGCTCGCATCAGGGTTCACTGAAGCTTTCTTT. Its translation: CASSQSNRLASGFTEAFF.

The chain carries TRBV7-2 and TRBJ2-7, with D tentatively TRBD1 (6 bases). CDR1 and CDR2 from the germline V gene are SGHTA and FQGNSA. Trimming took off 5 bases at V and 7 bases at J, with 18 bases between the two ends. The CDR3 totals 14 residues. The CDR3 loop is CASSLNYQGIEQYF. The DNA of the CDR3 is TGTGCCAGCAGCCTCAATTATCAGGGGATAGAGCAGTACTTC.

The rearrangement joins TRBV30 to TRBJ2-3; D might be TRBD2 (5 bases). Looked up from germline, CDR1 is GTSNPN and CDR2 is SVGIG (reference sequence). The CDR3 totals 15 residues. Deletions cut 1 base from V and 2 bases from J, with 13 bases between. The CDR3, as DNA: TGTGCCTGGAGTGAAGGACTGGGCGTCACAGATACGCAGTATTTT. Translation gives CAWSEGLGVTDTQYF.

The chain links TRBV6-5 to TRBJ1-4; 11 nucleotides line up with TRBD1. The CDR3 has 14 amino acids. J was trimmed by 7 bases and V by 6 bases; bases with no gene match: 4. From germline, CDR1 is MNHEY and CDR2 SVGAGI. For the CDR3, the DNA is TGTGCCAGCAGCCTGGGACAGGGGGGTGAAAAACTGTTTTTT. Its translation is CASSLGQGGEKLFF.

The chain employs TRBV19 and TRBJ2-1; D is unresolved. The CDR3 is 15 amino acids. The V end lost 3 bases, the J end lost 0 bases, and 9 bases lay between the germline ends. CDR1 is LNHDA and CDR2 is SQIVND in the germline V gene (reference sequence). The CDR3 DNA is TGTGCCAGTAGTATCTCGGTGAGCTCCTACAATGAGCAGTTCTTC. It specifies CASSISVSSYNEQFF.